This T cell receptor (beta chain) was documented in a study of shared clonotypes between healthy human individuals. This CDR3 is 15 amino acids long. CDR1 is SGHTA, CDR2 FQGTGA, per germline. V lost 0 bases to trimming and J lost 5 bases, with 13 bases between them. Study-wide findings and caveats: Clonotype sharing among the donors was expected to vary with sequencing depth. Generation probabilities of non-shared clonotypes were lower (relative to those shared by all four donors).

As for this clone: Its target is not known.

Splitting of each subset's genomic DNA was done evenly across several immunoSEQ plates. The data were produced by immunoSEQ multiplex PCR, yet TCRdb's version contains in-frame clones alone and is incomplete. This sample has some 2,000,000 clones, with almost 96% found just once. Every donor was a Caucasian adult from Nashville, Tennessee. This clonotype was sampled from a man in his late teens or twenties in good health. The sample was naive CD4+ T cells sorted from blood. Described subset: CD45RA+ positively selected. V gene TRBV7-3 combines with J gene TRBJ2-5, with D maybe TRBD2 (5 bases). The CDR3 protein is CASSLTAQPGETQYF. CDR3 coding DNA: TGTGCCAGCAGCTTAACGGCGCAGCCGGGGGAGACCCAGTACTTC.